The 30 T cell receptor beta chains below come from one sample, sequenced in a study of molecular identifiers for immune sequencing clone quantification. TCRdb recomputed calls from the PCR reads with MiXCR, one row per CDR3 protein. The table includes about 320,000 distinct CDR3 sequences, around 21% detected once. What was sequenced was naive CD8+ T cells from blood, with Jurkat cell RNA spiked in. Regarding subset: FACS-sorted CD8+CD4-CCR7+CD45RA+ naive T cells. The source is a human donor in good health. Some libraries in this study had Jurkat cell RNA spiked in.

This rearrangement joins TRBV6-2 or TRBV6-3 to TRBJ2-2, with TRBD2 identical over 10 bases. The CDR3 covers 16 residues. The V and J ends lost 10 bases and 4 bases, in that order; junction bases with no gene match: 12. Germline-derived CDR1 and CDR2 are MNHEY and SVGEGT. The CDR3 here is CAIDVQREGSTGELFF. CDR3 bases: TGTGCCATCGACGTCCAGCGGGAGGGCAGCACCGGGGAGCTGTTTTTT.

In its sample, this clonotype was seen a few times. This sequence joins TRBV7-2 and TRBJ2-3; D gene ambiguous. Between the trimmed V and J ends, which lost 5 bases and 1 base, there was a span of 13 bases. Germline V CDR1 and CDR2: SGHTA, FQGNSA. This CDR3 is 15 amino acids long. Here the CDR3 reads CASSPGLSRTDTQYF. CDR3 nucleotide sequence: TGTGCCAGCAGCCCAGGCCTTTCCCGCACAGATACGCAGTATTTT.

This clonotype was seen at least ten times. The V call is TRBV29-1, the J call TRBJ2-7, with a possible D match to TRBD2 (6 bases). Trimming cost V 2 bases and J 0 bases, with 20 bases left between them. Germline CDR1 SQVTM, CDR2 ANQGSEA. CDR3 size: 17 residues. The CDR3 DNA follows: TGCAGCGTTGAATTAGGTCAGGGAGGAGGAGTCTCCTACGAGCAGTACTTC. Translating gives CSVELGQGGGVSYEQYF.

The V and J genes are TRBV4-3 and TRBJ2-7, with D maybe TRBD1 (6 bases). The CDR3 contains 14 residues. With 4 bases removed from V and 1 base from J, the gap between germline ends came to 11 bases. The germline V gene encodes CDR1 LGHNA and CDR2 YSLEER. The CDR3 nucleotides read TGCGCCAGCAGCCCGGAGACAGGTTCCTACGAGCAGTACTTC. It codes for CASSPETGSYEQYF.

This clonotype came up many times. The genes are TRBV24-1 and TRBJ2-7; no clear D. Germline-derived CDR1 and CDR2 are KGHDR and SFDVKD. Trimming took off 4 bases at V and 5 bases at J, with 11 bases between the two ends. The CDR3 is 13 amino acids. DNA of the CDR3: TGTGCCACCAGTGACACCCCGGCGCACGAGCAGTACTTC. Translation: CATSDTPAHEQYF.

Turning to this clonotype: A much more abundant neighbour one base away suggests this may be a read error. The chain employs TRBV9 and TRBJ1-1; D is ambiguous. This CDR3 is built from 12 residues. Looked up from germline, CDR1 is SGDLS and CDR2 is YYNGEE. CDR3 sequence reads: CASSSLNTGAFF. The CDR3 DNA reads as TGTGCCAGCTCAAGCTTGAACACTGGAGCTTTCTTT.

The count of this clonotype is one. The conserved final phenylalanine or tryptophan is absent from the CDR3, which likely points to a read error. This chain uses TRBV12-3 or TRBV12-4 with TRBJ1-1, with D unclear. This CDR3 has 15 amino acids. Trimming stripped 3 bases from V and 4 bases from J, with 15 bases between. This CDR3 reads CASSFGWGLSTEAFS. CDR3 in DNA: TGTGCCAGCAGTTTCGGTTGGGGTTTGAGCACTGAAGCTTTCTCT.

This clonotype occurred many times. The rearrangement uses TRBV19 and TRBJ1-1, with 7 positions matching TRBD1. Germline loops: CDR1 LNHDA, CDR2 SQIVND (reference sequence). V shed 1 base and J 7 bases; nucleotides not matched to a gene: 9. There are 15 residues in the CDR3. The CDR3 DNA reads TGTGCCAGTAGTATAGCAGGCAGGGGGTCCGTTGAAGCTTTCTTT. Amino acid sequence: CASSIAGRGSVEAFF.

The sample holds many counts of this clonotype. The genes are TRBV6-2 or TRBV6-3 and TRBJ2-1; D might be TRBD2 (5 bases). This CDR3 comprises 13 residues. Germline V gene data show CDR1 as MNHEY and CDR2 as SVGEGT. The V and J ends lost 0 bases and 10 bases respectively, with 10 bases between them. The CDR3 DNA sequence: TGTGCCAGCAGTTACTCGATGAGGGAAGAGCAGTTCTTC. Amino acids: CASSYSMREEQFF.

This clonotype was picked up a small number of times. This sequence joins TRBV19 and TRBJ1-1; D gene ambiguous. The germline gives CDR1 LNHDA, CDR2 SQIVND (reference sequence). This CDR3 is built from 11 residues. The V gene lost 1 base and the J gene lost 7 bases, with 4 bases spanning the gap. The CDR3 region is CASSIVREAFF. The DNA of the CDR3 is TGTGCCAGTAGTATAGTCCGTGAAGCTTTCTTT.

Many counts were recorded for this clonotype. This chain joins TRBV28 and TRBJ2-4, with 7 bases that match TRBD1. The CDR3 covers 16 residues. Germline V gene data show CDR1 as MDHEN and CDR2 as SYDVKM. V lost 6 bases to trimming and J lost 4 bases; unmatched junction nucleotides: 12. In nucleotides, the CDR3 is TGTGCCAGCAGGGCCCCCCCACAGGGGCCTAAAAACATTCAGTACTTC. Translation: CASRAPPQGPKNIQYF. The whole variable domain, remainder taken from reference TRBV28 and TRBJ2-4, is DVKVTQSSRYLVKRTGEKVFLECVQDMDHENMFWYRQDPGLGLRLIYFSYDVKMKEKGDIPEGYSVSREKKERFSLILESASTNQTSMYLCASRAPPQGPKNIQYFGAGTRLSVL.

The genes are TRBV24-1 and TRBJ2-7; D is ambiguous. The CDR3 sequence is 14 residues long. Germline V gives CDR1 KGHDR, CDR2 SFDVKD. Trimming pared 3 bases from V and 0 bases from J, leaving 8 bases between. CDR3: CATSDSGNSYEQYF. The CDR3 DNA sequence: TGTGCCACCAGTGATAGTGGAAACTCCTACGAGCAGTACTTC.

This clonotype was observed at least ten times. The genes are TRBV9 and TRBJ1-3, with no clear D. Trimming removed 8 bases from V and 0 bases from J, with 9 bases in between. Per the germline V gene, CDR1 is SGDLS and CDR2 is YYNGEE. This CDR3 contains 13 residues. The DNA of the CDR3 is TGTGCCAGTAAGGGAGGCTCTGGAAACACCATATATTTT. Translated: CASKGGSGNTIYF. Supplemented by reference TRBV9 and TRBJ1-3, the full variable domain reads DSGVTQTPKHLITATGQRVTLRCSPRSGDLSVYWYQQSLDQGLQFLIQYYNGEERAKGNILERFSAQQFPDLHSELNLSSLELGDSALYFCASKGGSGNTIYFGEGSWLTVV.

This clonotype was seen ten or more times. CDR3 protein: CASSQSTSGGYEQYF. The CDR3 nucleotides read TGCGCCAGCAGCCAATCGACTAGCGGGGGTTACGAGCAGTACTTC. The chain joins TRBV4-3 to TRBJ2-7; 12 bases are shared with TRBD2. The V and J ends lost 2 bases and 4 bases, in that order; junction bases with no gene match: 3. Germline-derived CDR1 and CDR2 are LGHNA and YSLEER. CDR3 size: 15 residues.

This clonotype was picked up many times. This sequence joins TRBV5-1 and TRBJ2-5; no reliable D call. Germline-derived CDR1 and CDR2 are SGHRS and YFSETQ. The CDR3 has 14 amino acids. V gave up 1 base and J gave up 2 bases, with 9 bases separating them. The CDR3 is CASSLPGGQETQYF. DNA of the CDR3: TGCGCCAGCAGCTTGCCAGGCGGACAAGAGACCCAGTACTTC.

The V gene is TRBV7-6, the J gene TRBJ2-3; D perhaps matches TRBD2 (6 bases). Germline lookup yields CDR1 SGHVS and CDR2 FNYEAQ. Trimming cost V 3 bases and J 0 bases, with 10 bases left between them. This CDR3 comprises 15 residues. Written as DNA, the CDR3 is TGTGCCAGCAGCTTTAGCGGCCGGAGCACAGATACGCAGTATTTT. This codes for CASSFSGRSTDTQYF.

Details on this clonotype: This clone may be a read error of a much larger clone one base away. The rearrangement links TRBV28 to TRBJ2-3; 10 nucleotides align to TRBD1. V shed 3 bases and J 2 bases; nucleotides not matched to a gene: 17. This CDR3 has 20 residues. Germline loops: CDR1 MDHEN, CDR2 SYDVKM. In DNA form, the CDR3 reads TGTGCCAGCAGTTTTGGTTGGGGACAGGGGCTCTTGACGCCCACAGATACGCAGTATTTT. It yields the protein CASSFGWGQGLLTPTDTQYF. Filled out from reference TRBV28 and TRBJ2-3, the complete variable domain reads DVKVTQSSRYLVKRTGEKVFLECVQDMDHENMFWYRQDPGLGLRLIYFSYDVKMKEKGDIPEGYSVSREKKERFSLILESASTNQTSMYLCASSFGWGQGLLTPTDTQYFGPGTRLTVL.

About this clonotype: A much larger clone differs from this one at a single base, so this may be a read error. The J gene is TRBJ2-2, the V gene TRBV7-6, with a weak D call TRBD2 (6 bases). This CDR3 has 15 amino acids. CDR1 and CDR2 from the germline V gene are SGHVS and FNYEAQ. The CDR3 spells CASSLIAGNTGEPFF. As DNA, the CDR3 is TGTGCCAGCAGCTTAATTGCGGGGAACACCGGGGAGCCGTTTTTT. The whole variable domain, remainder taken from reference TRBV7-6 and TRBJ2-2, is GAGVSQSPRYKVTKRGQDVALRCDPISGHVSLYWYRQALGQGPEFLTYFNYEAQQDKSGLPNDRFSAERPEGSISTLTIQRTEQRDSAMYRCASSLIAGNTGEPFFGEGSRLTVL.

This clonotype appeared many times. The CDR3 sequence: CASSPLSGSWTDTQYF. In DNA form, the CDR3 reads TGTGCCAGCAGTCCCCTCAGCGGGAGCTGGACAGATACGCAGTATTTT. The gene calls are TRBV27 and TRBJ2-3; 8 nucleotides agree with TRBD2. The CDR3 has 16 amino acids. CDR1 MNHEY and CDR2 SMNVEV come from the germline V gene (reference sequence). J was trimmed by 3 bases and V by 5 bases; bases with no gene match: 10.

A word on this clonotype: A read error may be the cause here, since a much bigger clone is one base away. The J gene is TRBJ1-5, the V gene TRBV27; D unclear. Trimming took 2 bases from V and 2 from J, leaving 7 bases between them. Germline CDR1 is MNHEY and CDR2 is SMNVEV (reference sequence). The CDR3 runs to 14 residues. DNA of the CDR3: TGTGCCAGCAGTTTACGATGGGGCAATCAGCCCCAGCATTTT. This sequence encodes CASSLRWGNQPQHF.

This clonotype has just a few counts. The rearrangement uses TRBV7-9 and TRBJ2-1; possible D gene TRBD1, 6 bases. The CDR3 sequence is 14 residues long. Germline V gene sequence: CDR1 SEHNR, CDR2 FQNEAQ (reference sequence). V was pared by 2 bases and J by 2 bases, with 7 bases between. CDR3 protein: CASSLKGAYNEQFF. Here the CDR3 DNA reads TGTGCCAGCAGCTTAAAGGGGGCCTACAATGAGCAGTTCTTC.

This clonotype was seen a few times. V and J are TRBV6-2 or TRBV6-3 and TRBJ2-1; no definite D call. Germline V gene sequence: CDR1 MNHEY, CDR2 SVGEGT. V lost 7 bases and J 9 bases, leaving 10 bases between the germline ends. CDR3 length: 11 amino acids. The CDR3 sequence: CASTATGEQFF. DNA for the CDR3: TGTGCCAGCACCGCCACCGGTGAGCAGTTCTTC.

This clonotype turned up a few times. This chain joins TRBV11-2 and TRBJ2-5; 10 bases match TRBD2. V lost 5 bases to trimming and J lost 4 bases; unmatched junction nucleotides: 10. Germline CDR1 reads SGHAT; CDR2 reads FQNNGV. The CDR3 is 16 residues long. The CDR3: CASSIFSGGVVETQYF. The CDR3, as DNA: TGTGCCAGCAGCATCTTCAGCGGGGGGGTTGTAGAGACCCAGTACTTC.

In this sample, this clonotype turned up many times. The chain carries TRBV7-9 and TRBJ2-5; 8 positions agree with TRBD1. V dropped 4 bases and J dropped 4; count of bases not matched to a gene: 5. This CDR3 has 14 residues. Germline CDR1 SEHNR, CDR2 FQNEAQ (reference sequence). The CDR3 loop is CASSSRTGIETQYF. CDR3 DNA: TGTGCCAGCAGCTCCCGGACAGGGATAGAGACCCAGTACTTC.

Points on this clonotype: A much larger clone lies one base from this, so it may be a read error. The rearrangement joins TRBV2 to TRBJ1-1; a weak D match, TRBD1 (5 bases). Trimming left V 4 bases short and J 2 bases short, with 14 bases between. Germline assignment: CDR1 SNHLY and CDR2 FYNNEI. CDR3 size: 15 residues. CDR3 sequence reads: CASSAATAPNTEAFF. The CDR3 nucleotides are TGTGCCAGCAGTGCAGCGACAGCGCCAAACACTGAAGCTTTCTTT.

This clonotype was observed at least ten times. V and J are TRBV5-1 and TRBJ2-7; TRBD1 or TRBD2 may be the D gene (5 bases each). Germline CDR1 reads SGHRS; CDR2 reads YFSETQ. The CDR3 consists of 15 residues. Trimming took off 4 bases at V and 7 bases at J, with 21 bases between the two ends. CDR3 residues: CASSLPVRENDEQYF. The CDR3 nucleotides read TGCGCCAGCAGCCTCCCGGTCAGGGAGAATGATGAGCAGTACTTC. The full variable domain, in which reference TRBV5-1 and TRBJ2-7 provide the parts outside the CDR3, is KAGVTQTPRYLIKTRGQQVTLSCSPISGHRSVSWYQQTPGQGLQFLFEYFSETQRNKGNFPGRFSGRQFSNSRSEMNVSTLELGDSALYLCASSLPVRENDEQYFGPGTRLTVT.

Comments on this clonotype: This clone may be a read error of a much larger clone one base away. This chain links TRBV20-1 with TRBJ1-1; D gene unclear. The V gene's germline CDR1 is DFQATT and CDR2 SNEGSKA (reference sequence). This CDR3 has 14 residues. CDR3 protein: CSARETITNAEAFF. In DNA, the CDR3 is TGCAGTGCTAGAGAGACGATTACGAACGCTGAAGCTTTCTTT.

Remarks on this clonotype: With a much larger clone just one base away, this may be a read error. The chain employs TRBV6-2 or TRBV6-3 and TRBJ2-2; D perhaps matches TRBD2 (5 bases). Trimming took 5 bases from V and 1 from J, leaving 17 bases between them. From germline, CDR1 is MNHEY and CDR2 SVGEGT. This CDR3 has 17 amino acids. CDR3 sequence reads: CASSPRRLSGNTGELFF. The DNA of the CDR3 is TGTGCCAGCAGTCCCCGCAGACTATCAGGGAACACCGGGGAGCTGTTTTTT.

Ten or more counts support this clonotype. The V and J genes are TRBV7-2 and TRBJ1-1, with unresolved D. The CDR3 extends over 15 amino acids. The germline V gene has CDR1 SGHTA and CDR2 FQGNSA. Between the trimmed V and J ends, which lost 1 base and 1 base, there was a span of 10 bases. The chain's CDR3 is CASSLVPVANTEAFF. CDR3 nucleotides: TGTGCCAGCAGCTTAGTCCCAGTTGCGAACACTGAAGCTTTCTTT. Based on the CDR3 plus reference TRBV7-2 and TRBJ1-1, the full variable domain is GAGVSQSPSNKVTEKGKDVELRCDPISGHTALYWYRQSLGQGLEFLIYFQGNSAPDKSGLPSDRFSAERTGGSVSTLTIQRTQQEDSAVYLCASSLVPVANTEAFFGQGTRLTVV.

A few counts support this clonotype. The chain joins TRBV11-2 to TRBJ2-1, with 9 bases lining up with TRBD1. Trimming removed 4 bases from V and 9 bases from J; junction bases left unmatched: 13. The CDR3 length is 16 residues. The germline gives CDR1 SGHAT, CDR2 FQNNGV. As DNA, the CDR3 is TGTGCCAGCAGCTCACCCGGGACAGGGAATTTAGGTGAGCAGTTCTTC. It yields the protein CASSSPGTGNLGEQFF.